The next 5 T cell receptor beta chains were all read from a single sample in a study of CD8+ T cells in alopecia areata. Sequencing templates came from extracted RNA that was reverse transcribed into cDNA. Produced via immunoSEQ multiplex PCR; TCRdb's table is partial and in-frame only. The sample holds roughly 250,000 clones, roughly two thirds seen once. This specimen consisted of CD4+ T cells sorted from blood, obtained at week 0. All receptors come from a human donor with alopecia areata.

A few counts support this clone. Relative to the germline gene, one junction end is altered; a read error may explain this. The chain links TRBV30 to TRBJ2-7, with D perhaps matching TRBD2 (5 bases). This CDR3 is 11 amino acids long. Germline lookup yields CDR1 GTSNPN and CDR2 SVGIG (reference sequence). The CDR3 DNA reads TGTGCCTGGAGTGTCCCCGGGATCCTCCATTTC. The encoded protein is CAWSVPGILHF.

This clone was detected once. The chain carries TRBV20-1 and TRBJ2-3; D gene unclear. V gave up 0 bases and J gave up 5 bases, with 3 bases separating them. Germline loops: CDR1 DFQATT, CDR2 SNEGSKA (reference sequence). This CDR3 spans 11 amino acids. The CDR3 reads CSAREKDTQYF. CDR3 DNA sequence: TGCAGTGCTAGAGAGAAAGATACGCAGTATTTT.

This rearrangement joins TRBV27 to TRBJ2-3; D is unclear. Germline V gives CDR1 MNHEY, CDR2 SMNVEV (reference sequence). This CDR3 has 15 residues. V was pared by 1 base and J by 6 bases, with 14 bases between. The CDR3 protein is CASSLLRPSGDTQYF. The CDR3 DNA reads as TGTGCCAGCAGTTTATTAAGGCCGAGTGGTGATACGCAGTATTTT.

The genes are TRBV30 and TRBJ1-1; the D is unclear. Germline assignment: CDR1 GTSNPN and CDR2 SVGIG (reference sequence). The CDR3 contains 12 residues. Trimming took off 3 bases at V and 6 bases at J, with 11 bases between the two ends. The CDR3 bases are TGTGCCTGGAGGGTAGGGATAGCTGAAGCTTTCTTT. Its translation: CAWRVGIAEAFF.

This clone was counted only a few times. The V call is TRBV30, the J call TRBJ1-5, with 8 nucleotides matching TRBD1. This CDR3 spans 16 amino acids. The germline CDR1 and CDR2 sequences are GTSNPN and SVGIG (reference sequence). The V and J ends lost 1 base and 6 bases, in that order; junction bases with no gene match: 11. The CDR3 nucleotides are TGTGCCTGGAGTGCCTCTATGGCAGGGGGCAGTCAGCCCCAGCATTTT. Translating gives CAWSASMAGGSQPQHF.